Sequencing of this T cell receptor beta chain was carried out in a study of blood T cell repertoires in COVID-19. Clones were read by immunoSEQ multiplex PCR, and TCRdb kept only the in-frame ones, dropping some. The sample lists 30,000 to 40,000 clones, around 80% occurring once. CDR1 LGHNA and CDR2 YNFKEQ come from the germline V gene. V lost 0 bases and J lost 4, with 13 bases in between. The CDR3 is 16 residues long. The material sequenced was peripheral blood. This receptor was obtained from a man older than 75 with active or convalescent COVID-19. The chain combines TRBV4-2 with TRBJ1-3; D ambiguous. The CDR3 DNA reads TGTGCCAGCAGCCAAGATATAAGGAGTCTAGGAAACACCATATATTTT. Amino acids: CASSQDIRSLGNTIYF.